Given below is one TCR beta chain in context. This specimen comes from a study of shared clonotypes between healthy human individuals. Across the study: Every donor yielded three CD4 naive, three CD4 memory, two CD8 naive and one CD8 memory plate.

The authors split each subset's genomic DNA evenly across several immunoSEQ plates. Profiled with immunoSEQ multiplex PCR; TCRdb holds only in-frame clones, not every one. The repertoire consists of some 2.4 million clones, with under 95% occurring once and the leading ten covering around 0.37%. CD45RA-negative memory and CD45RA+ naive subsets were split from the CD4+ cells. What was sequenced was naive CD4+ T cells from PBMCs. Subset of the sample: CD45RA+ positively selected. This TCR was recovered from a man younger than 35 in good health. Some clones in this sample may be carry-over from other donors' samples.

The CDR3 sequence: CASSFNNNYGYTF. In DNA form, the CDR3 reads TGTGCCAGCAGCTTTAACAATAACTATGGCTACACCTTC. The rearrangement links TRBV28 to TRBJ1-2; D is ambiguous. This CDR3 comprises 13 residues. V was pared by 6 bases and J by 1 base, with 9 bases between. Germline V gene data show CDR1 as MDHEN and CDR2 as SYDVKM.